This T cell receptor (beta chain) was observed in a study of shared clonotypes between healthy human individuals. About this clone itself: The antigen is undetermined.

This was a deep-level run. Each subset's genomic DNA was shared equally among a number of immunoSEQ plates. Sorted-subset replicate PCRs used around 0.2 ug DNA, around 27,000 T cell genomes. The method was immunoSEQ multiplex PCR; TCRdb's version includes in-frame clones alone and lacks a portion of them. This repertoire shows around 2,000,000 clones, approximately 94% found once; its top ten account for 0.9% to 1.5%. Naive CD8 cells, CD45RO-negative and positively selected for CCR7, excluded terminally differentiated effector memory CD45RA+ cells. The CDR3 is 15 residues long. V was pared by 3 bases and J by 1 base, with 11 bases between. Germline assignment: CDR1 SGHVS and CDR2 FQNEAQ. Findings and caveats of the study: Sampling was confined to blood; repertoires within tissues likely differ.

The sample was naive CD8+ T cells sorted from blood. The chain combines TRBV7-8 with TRBJ2-3; D is unclear. The TCR sequence derives from a young man in good health. This CDR3 reads CASSFVDTRTDTQYF. In DNA form, the CDR3 reads TGTGCCAGCAGCTTCGTCGACACTCGCACAGATACGCAGTATTTT.